In its sample, the clone carrying this T cell receptor beta chain was seen once. The target antigen is unknown. In germline, CDR1 is SGHTA, CDR2 FQGNSA. CDR3 size: 15 residues. Between the trimmed V and J ends, which lost 6 bases and 4 bases, there was a span of 18 bases. This sample was included in a study of prognosis after radiotherapy for stage I lung cancer. Across the study: The authors enrolled stage I non-small cell lung cancer patients between April 2018 and January 2019. Each non-small cell lung cancer patient was deemed medically inoperable. Stereotactic body radiotherapy was given without concurrent therapy, and no patient received both at once. Study-wide points: Diminished Shannon entropy following stereotactic body radiation therapy characterized patients who developed distant metastases.

Two-round multiplex PCR on genomic DNA was the method by which TCR beta CDR3 was amplified. First-round PCR used primers specific to each TRBV and TRBJ gene. MiXCR, run by TCRdb on the multiplex PCR reads, gives a single entry per CDR3 protein. The table lists under 55,000 distinct CDR3 sequences, less than 35% of them singletons. The chain has TRBV7-2 and TRBJ1-2; the D gene is possibly TRBD1 (5 bases). This clonotype was obtained from a donor at least 50 years old with non-small cell lung cancer. The specimen comprised PBMCs, sampled before or after stereotactic body radiation therapy (not recorded which). The CDR3 is CASRAGTIGRYGYTF. Written as DNA, the CDR3 is TGTGCCAGCAGGGCCGGGACTATCGGCCGCTATGGCTACACCTTC.